This passage covers 27 T cell receptor beta chains from one sample sequenced in a study of Tregs in tolerant kidney transplant recipients. Clones were sequenced by immunoSEQ multiplex PCR, and TCRdb holds only the in-frame ones, with some missing. The repertoire includes around 98,000 clones, approximately 94% of them detected once, and 0.46% sits in the top ten. Sequencing was performed on CD4+ T cells from blood, taken before the transplant. These receptors all come from a human donor who received a combined kidney and bone marrow transplant.

V gene TRBV18 combines with J gene TRBJ1-2; D possibly corresponds to TRBD1 (5 bases). V lost 2 bases and J lost 8, with 12 bases in between. Per the germline V gene, CDR1 is KGHSH and CDR2 is LQKENI. There are 13 residues in the CDR3. The CDR3 spells CASSPSPQGGYTF. The CDR3 coding sequence is TGTGCCAGCTCACCATCTCCTCAGGGCGGCTACACCTTC.

This clone was observed once. The rearrangement links TRBV15 to TRBJ2-3; D possibly corresponds to TRBD2 (6 bases). The V end lost 4 bases, the J end lost 3 bases, and 23 bases lay between the germline ends. Germline assignment: CDR1 LNHNV and CDR2 YYDKDF (reference sequence). CDR3 size: 18 residues. The CDR3 nucleotides read TGTGCCACCAGCAAAACTCGGTTTTTACTAGCCCTAACAGATACGCAGTATTTT. Translation: CATSKTRFLLALTDTQYF.

This chain joins TRBV29-1 and TRBJ2-7; 9 bases map to TRBD1. The junction had 10 bases not matched to a gene; V was cut back by 7 bases and J by 6 bases. Germline CDR1 reads SQVTM; CDR2 reads ANQGSEA. The CDR3 extends over 13 amino acids. The CDR3 spells CSASDRGLGEQYF. The DNA for the CDR3 is TGCAGCGCCTCGGACAGGGGATTGGGCGAGCAGTACTTC.

This clone appeared a few times. The rearrangement links TRBV14 to TRBJ1-6; TRBD1 matches 7 bases. Germline assignment: CDR1 SGHDN and CDR2 FVKESK. V trimming: 4 bases; J trimming: 7 bases; junction bases outside the gene matches: 7. The CDR3 runs to 15 residues. The CDR3 protein is CASSLQGVRNSPLHF. In DNA, the CDR3 is TGTGCCAGCAGCCTCCAGGGGGTGAGGAATTCACCCCTCCACTTT.

The chain combines TRBV7-9 with TRBJ1-1; D is undetermined. In germline, CDR1 is SEHNR, CDR2 FQNEAQ (reference sequence). The CDR3 consists of 15 residues. Deletions cut 1 base from V and 8 bases from J, with 17 bases between. As DNA, the CDR3 is TGTGCCAGCAGCTTAGTCGGTGGCTCTGAGGAGGAAGCTTTCTTT. Its translation is CASSLVGGSEEEAFF. Based on the CDR3 plus reference TRBV7-9 and TRBJ1-1, the full variable domain is DTGVSQNPRHKITKRGQNVTFRCDPISEHNRLYWYRQTLGQGPEFLTYFQNEAQLEKSRLLSDRFSAERPKGSFSTLEIQRTEQGDSAMYLCASSLVGGSEEEAFFGQGTRLTVV.

This clone was recorded once. The chain carries TRBV9 and TRBJ1-3, with D possibly being TRBD1 (5 bases). Germline lookup yields CDR1 SGDLS and CDR2 YYNGEE. The CDR3 loop spans 15 amino acids. V dropped 8 bases and J dropped 0 bases, with 15 bases sitting between them. The chain's CDR3 is CARTSTGSSGNTIYF. The CDR3 bases are TGTGCCAGAACCAGTACAGGCAGCTCTGGAAACACCATATATTTT.

V and J are TRBV6-1 and TRBJ2-3; D perhaps matches TRBD2 (5 bases). CDR3 length: 14 residues. V dropped 4 bases and J dropped 5 bases, with 13 bases sitting between them. The germline V gene encodes CDR1 MNHNS and CDR2 SASEGT. CDR3 protein: CASSVVGSGDTQYF. The CDR3 DNA is TGTGCCAGCAGTGTTGTTGGGAGTGGAGATACGCAGTATTTT.

This sequence joins TRBV9 and TRBJ2-2, with 10 bases that match TRBD2. Per germline, CDR1 SGDLS and CDR2 YYNGEE. Losses at the gene ends were 5 bases for V and 4 bases for J; bases not matched to a gene: 5. The CDR3 is 15 amino acids. The CDR3 region has the DNA TGTGCCAGCAGGTCGGGACTAGCGAGCACCGGGGAGCTGTTTTTT. Translation: CASRSGLASTGELFF.

The table lists this clone with a count of one. This chain joins TRBV2 and TRBJ1-2, with 8 positions matching TRBD1. Germline lookup yields CDR1 SNHLY and CDR2 FYNNEI. V gave up 7 bases and J gave up 2 bases; unmatched junction bases: 3. The CDR3 covers 13 residues. CDR3 nucleotides: TGTGCCAGCAACAGGGGGGACAACTATGGCTACACCTTC. Protein: CASNRGDNYGYTF.

V and J are TRBV10-3 and TRBJ2-5; 7 nucleotides align to TRBD1. The CDR3 runs to 15 residues. Trimming took 6 bases from V and 0 from J; bases not matched to a gene: 7. Germline CDR1 reads ENHRY; CDR2 reads SYGVKD. CDR3 DNA: TGTGCCATCAGGAGAGGACAGGTGTACCAAGAGACCCAGTACTTC. Protein: CAIRRGQVYQETQYF.

The genes are TRBV10-3 and TRBJ2-3; 11 positions match TRBD2. The CDR3 spans 16 residues. Unmatched junction bases numbered 4, after V lost 3 bases and J lost 2 bases. CDR1 ENHRY and CDR2 SYGVKD come from the germline V gene. The CDR3 loop is CAISDPSGGPTDTQYF. The CDR3 DNA follows: TGTGCCATCAGTGATCCTAGCGGGGGGCCCACAGATACGCAGTATTTT.

This clone appeared once. The rearrangement joins TRBV10-3 to TRBJ2-7; D perhaps matches TRBD1 (6 bases). The CDR3 covers 14 residues. Per the germline V gene, CDR1 is ENHRY and CDR2 is SYGVKD. With 9 bases removed from V and 7 bases from J, the gap between germline ends came to 22 bases. In DNA form, the CDR3 reads TGTGCCATTATCCGGGACACCAAACTTCAAGAGCAGTACTTC. Translating it yields CAIIRDTKLQEQYF.

The chain joins TRBV10-3 to TRBJ1-2; a weak D match, TRBD1 (5 bases). Per germline, CDR1 ENHRY and CDR2 SYGVKD. Trimming took 2 bases from V and 8 from J, leaving 15 bases between them. The CDR3 contains 14 residues. As DNA, the CDR3 is TGTGCCATCAGTGAGGGCAGGGTCGCTGGAGGCTACACCTTC. This sequence encodes CAISEGRVAGGYTF.

The chain joins TRBV19 to TRBJ2-7; D perhaps matches TRBD2 (6 bases). The germline V and J ends were trimmed by 6 bases and 3 bases, with 15 bases remaining between them. CDR1 LNHDA and CDR2 SQIVND come from the germline V gene (reference sequence). The length of the CDR3 is 14 residues. CDR3 nucleotides: TGTGCCAGTAGCCGAAGGACTACTCGCTACGAGCAGTACTTC. It yields the protein CASSRRTTRYEQYF.

This clone has a single count. The chain carries TRBV21-1 and TRBJ2-7; the table's TRBD1 call for D was not verified on the DNA. TRBV21-1 has pseudogene status. The CDR3 is 17 amino acids. CDR3 DNA sequence: TGTGCCAGCAGCAAAGTCTGCGGCAGGGTTGTCACCTACGAGCAGTACTTC. Protein sequence: CASSKVCGRVVTYEQYF.

The genes are TRBV11-3 and TRBJ2-1; tentative D call: TRBD2 (6 bases). Germline V gene sequence: CDR1 SGHNT, CDR2 YENEEA. Trimming cost V 4 bases and J 7 bases, with 14 bases left between them. The CDR3 is 14 amino acids. The CDR3 protein is CASSSERAGNEQFF. Here the CDR3 DNA reads TGTGCCAGCAGCTCTGAGCGGGCGGGGAATGAGCAGTTCTTC.

This rearrangement joins TRBV5-4 to TRBJ2-3, with TRBD2 matching over 14 bases. The CDR3 spans 17 residues. Germline assignment: CDR1 SGHNT and CDR2 YYREEE (reference sequence). V lost 4 bases and J lost 5; bases outside the gene matches: 9. The CDR3 DNA sequence: TGTGCCAGCAGCCCCCCAGGAGGACTAGCGGGGGGAGATACGCAGTATTTT. It is translated as CASSPPGGLAGGDTQYF.

V gene TRBV19 combines with J gene TRBJ2-2; D remains unclear. The CDR3 is 17 residues long. CDR1 and CDR2 from the germline V gene are LNHDA and SQIVND (reference sequence). Deletions cut 4 bases from V and 9 bases from J, with 24 bases between. This CDR3 is CASSTPLLRNALRELFF. The CDR3 region has the DNA TGTGCCAGTAGTACGCCCCTACTAAGGAATGCACTTCGGGAGCTGTTTTTT.

The chain recombines TRBV13 with TRBJ2-4; D remains ambiguous. Germline loops: CDR1 PRHDT, CDR2 FYEKMQ (reference sequence). The CDR3 contains 12 residues. V was trimmed by 5 bases and J by 7 bases, leaving 9 bases between them. The CDR3 is CASSINTNIQYF. CDR3 nucleotide sequence: TGTGCCAGCAGCATCAACACGAACATTCAGTACTTC.

CDR3 loop: CASLTNPGGQPQHF. As DNA, the CDR3 is TGTGCCAGCCTTACAAACCCGGGAGGTCAGCCCCAGCATTTT. The chain uses TRBV28 and TRBJ1-5; D gene ambiguous. The germline V and J ends were trimmed by 8 bases and 6 bases, with 17 bases remaining between them. This CDR3 is 14 amino acids long. Looked up from germline, CDR1 is MDHEN and CDR2 is SYDVKM.

The gene calls are TRBV4-3 and TRBJ2-2, with 7 bases aligning to TRBD2. There are 16 residues in the CDR3. With V trimmed by 0 bases and J by 1 base, 2 bases remained unmatched. Germline V CDR1 and CDR2: LGHNA, YSLEER. The CDR3 loop reads CASSQEASGNTGELFF. Written as DNA, the CDR3 is TGCGCCAGCAGCCAAGAAGCTAGCGGGAACACCGGGGAGCTGTTTTTT.

This sequence joins TRBV7-2 and TRBJ2-2, with TRBD2 identical over 7 bases. CDR1 SGHTA and CDR2 FQGNSA come from the germline V gene. This CDR3 spans 17 amino acids. V lost 5 bases and J lost 6; bases outside the gene matches: 15. CDR3 DNA: TGTGCCAGCAGCCTGTTTGGGGGGGAGTTGGGCGCCGGGGAGCTGTTTTTT. Translation: CASSLFGGELGAGELFF.

CDR3 residues: CASRPTSGSPSPEQYF. Written as DNA, the CDR3 is TGTGCAAGTCGGCCCACTAGCGGGAGCCCCTCCCCCGAGCAGTACTTC. The V gene is TRBV12-2, the J gene TRBJ2-7; TRBD2 was called by the table and not checked on the DNA. TRBV12-2 is a pseudogene segment. This CDR3 is built from 16 residues.

Points on this clone: One end of the junction varies from germline; a read error may be responsible. The chain combines TRBV12-5 with TRBJ2-7; TRBD2 agrees at 7 bases. CDR1 and CDR2 from the germline V gene are LGHNT and FRNRAP. The CDR3 sequence is 14 residues long. The DNA of the CDR3 is TGTACTAGACGTCCCCGGGAGGCCTCCTACGAGCAGTACTTC. Its translation is CTRRPREASYEQYF.

This chain uses TRBV2 with TRBJ2-5, with TRBD1 identical over 9 bases. The V gene's germline CDR1 is SNHLY and CDR2 FYNNEI. There are 14 residues in the CDR3. With 4 bases clipped from V and 5 bases from J, the junction kept 5 bases outside the gene matches. The CDR3 nucleotides are TGTGCCAGCAGTGCTCGGGACAGGGTTGAGACCCAGTACTTC. Protein sequence: CASSARDRVETQYF.

The chain carries TRBV7-2 and TRBJ1-2; the D is unclear. CDR1 and CDR2 (germline): SGHTA, FQGNSA. The V gene lost 0 bases and the J gene lost 8 bases, with 16 bases spanning the gap. The CDR3 loop spans 15 amino acids. The CDR3 sequence: CASSLAPGSLGGYTF. The CDR3 coding sequence is TGTGCCAGCAGCTTAGCCCCCGGGAGTTTAGGGGGCTACACCTTC.

The CDR3 loop is CASSNSGGAYEQYF. The CDR3 region has the DNA TGTGCCAGCAGCAATAGCGGGGGGGCCTACGAGCAGTACTTC. This rearrangement joins TRBV7-2 to TRBJ2-7; TRBD2 matches 11 bases. The CDR3 runs 14 residues. After removal of 5 bases from V and 2 bases from J, the junction contained 2 bases not matched to a gene. Germline V CDR1 and CDR2: SGHTA, FQGNSA.